These 21 T cell receptor beta chains were all obtained from the same sample, sequenced in a study of response to subunit inactivated influenza vaccine (dated by TCRdb to 2016 to 2019). The protocol used for the library was RT-PCR. The reads were generated on an Illumina HiSeq 2500. The public reads were reanalyzed by TCRdb: fastp trimming at Q25, MiXCR alignment, in-frame beta chains only. When rows share a CDR3 protein, they turn into one entry using the most common DNA and genes. This sample comprises approximately 700,000 distinct CDR3 sequences, roughly 14% of them detected only once. The ten largest clones add up to approximately 7% of the sample. The source was PBMCs from blood, collected about 14 days before vaccination. The source of these receptors is a middle-aged man who received an inactivated influenza vaccine. Donor details come from another sample of the same person, matched by shared clones.

The chain has TRBV20-1 and TRBJ1-5; 11 bases are shared with TRBD1. The CDR3 spans 17 residues. The germline CDR1 and CDR2 sequences are DFQATT and SNEGSKA (reference sequence). The ends lost 3 bases at V and 0 bases at J; junction bases unmatched: 7. CDR3 region: CSARAGTGGYSNQPQHF. CDR3 DNA: TGCAGTGCTAGGGCCGGGACAGGGGGTTATAGCAATCAGCCCCAGCATTTT.

The rearrangement links TRBV7-6 to TRBJ2-7, with a possible D match to TRBD2 (6 bases). The CDR3 runs to 15 residues. Germline loops: CDR1 SGHVS, CDR2 FNYEAQ. V lost 3 bases and J 2 bases, leaving 14 bases between the germline ends. The CDR3 region is CASSFRAGLAYEQYF. CDR3 DNA: TGTGCCAGCAGCTTCCGAGCGGGCCTTGCCTACGAGCAGTACTTC. The full variable domain, with the rest looked up from reference TRBV7-6 and TRBJ2-7, is GAGVSQSPRYKVTKRGQDVALRCDPISGHVSLYWYRQALGQGPEFLTYFNYEAQQDKSGLPNDRFSAERPEGSISTLTIQRTEQRDSAMYRCASSFRAGLAYEQYFGPGTRLTVT.

This clonotype has only a few counts. The J gene is TRBJ2-3, the V gene TRBV28; unclear D gene. In germline, CDR1 is MDHEN, CDR2 SYDVKM. V shed 5 bases and J shed 8 bases, with 20 bases lying between them. The CDR3 is 15 amino acids. CDR3 DNA sequence: TGTGCCAGCAGTCTCGAGTCCCTCGAACGCCCTACGCAGTATTTT. Translated, it gives CASSLESLERPTQYF.

The V and J genes are TRBV3-1 and TRBJ1-6, with 11 nucleotides matching TRBD1. This CDR3 spans 15 amino acids. Trimming removed 2 bases from V and 7 bases from J; junction bases left unmatched: 1. Germline CDR1 reads LGHDT; CDR2 reads YNNKEL (reference sequence). The CDR3 DNA is TGTGCCAGCAGCCAAAGGACAGGGGGCAATTCACCCCTCCACTTT. It translates to CASSQRTGGNSPLHF.

There are many counts of this clonotype. The chain recombines TRBV11-2 with TRBJ2-3; TRBD2 matches at 8 bases. V lost 7 bases to trimming and J lost 6 bases; unmatched junction nucleotides: 15. The CDR3 is 16 amino acids. Germline V CDR1 and CDR2: SGHAT, FQNNGV. CDR3 sequence (DNA): TGTGCCAGCACCCTTTTAGCGGGGACCGGGGTTGATACGCAGTATTTT. It is translated as CASTLLAGTGVDTQYF.

The chain employs TRBV5-1 and TRBJ2-3; 10 nucleotides align to TRBD1. The CDR3 spans 15 residues. Germline values: CDR1 SGHRS, CDR2 YFSETQ. Losses at the gene ends were 7 bases for V and 3 bases for J; bases not matched to a gene: 8. This CDR3 is CASGGQGLGTDTQYF. In DNA form, the CDR3 reads TGCGCCAGCGGGGGACAGGGGCTCGGAACAGATACGCAGTATTTT.

The genes are TRBV5-1 and TRBJ2-3; 7 bases fit TRBD2. V shed 0 bases, J shed 2 bases, and the junction held 6 bases outside the gene matches. Germline V gives CDR1 SGHRS, CDR2 YFSETQ. CDR3 length: 16 residues. DNA for the CDR3: TGCGCCAGCAGCTTGGGTGTTAGCGGGCCCACAGATACGCAGTATTTT. Its translation: CASSLGVSGPTDTQYF. The entire variable domain, with the rest obtained from reference TRBV5-1 and TRBJ2-3, is as follows: KAGVTQTPRYLIKTRGQQVTLSCSPISGHRSVSWYQQTPGQGLQFLFEYFSETQRNKGNFPGRFSGRQFSNSRSEMNVSTLELGDSALYLCASSLGVSGPTDTQYFGPGTRLTVL.

This clonotype was counted at least ten times. The rearrangement joins TRBV20-1 to TRBJ2-3; D is ambiguous. V shed 3 bases and J shed 2 bases, with 9 bases lying between them. The CDR3 covers 13 residues. Germline assignment: CDR1 DFQATT and CDR2 SNEGSKA (reference sequence). CDR3 amino acids: CSASLSNTDTQYF. As DNA, the CDR3 is TGCAGTGCTAGTCTCAGTAACACAGATACGCAGTATTTT.

This chain connects TRBV10-3 to TRBJ2-3; tentatively, D is TRBD2 (5 bases). Trimming stripped 2 bases from V and 7 bases from J, with 16 bases between. In germline, CDR1 is ENHRY, CDR2 SYGVKD. The CDR3 has 15 residues. CDR3 in DNA: TGTGCCATCAGTGAGGCGAGCGGAGCCCTCTATACGCAGTATTTT. The encoded protein is CAISEASGALYTQYF.

CDR3 in DNA: TGTGCCACCAGTGATTTAGGACTAGCGGGGCCAGATACGCAGTATTTT. It yields the protein CATSDLGLAGPDTQYF. The rearrangement joins TRBV24-1 to TRBJ2-3; 12 positions agree with TRBD2. Germline V lookup: CDR1 KGHDR, CDR2 SFDVKD. The V and J ends lost 1 base and 4 bases, in that order; junction bases with no gene match: 2. The CDR3 loop spans 16 amino acids.

Ten or more counts support this clonotype. The chain employs TRBV12-3 or TRBV12-4 and TRBJ1-3; D call uncertain. Deletions cut 0 bases from V and 4 bases from J, with 4 bases between. The CDR3 runs 13 residues. CDR3 sequence (DNA): TGTGCCAGCAGTTTAGCAAGAGGAAACACCATATATTTT. This sequence encodes CASSLARGNTIYF.

This chain links TRBV3-1 with TRBJ2-7; maybe TRBD2 (6 bases). The CDR3 consists of 12 residues. Germline loops: CDR1 LGHDT, CDR2 YNNKEL (reference sequence). V lost 6 bases and J lost 7, with 13 bases in between. In DNA form, the CDR3 reads TGTGCCAGCAGTTACCGGGCGGGGGAGCAGTACTTC. Its protein is CASSYRAGEQYF.

This clonotype was observed at least ten times. V gene TRBV27 combines with J gene TRBJ2-5; 10 bases map to TRBD1. CDR1 and CDR2 (germline): MNHEY, SMNVEV (reference sequence). The V gene end was trimmed by 5 bases and the J gene end by 5 bases; junction bases not matched to a gene: 5. The CDR3 covers 14 residues. The CDR3 DNA sequence: TGTGCCAGCAGTGACAGGGGGCGCGGCGAGACCCAGTACTTC. It codes for CASSDRGRGETQYF.

The CDR3 coding sequence is TGTGCCAGCAGCCCAACCCTCGGGCCCCGGGAGACCCAGTACTTC. Its protein product is CASSPTLGPRETQYF. The chain recombines TRBV7-2 with TRBJ2-5; D gene uncertain. Germline lookup yields CDR1 SGHTA and CDR2 FQGNSA. The V end lost 5 bases, the J end lost 5 bases, and 18 bases lay between the germline ends. CDR3 size: 15 residues.

This clonotype was observed a few times. The V and J genes are TRBV7-9 and TRBJ1-4, with TRBD1 matching 7 bases. The V and J ends lost 4 bases and 3 bases, in that order; junction bases with no gene match: 5. The CDR3 extends over 15 amino acids. CDR1 is SEHNR and CDR2 is FQNEAQ in the germline V gene (reference sequence). CDR3 residues: CASSSYRGSNEKLFF. The CDR3 coding sequence is TGTGCCAGCAGCTCGTACAGGGGCTCTAATGAAAAACTGTTTTTT.

This rearrangement joins TRBV6-5 to TRBJ2-5; D remains unclear. V was clipped by 0 bases and J by 2 bases, with 16 bases between them. The CDR3 sequence is 17 residues long. CDR1 is MNHEY, CDR2 SVGAGI, per germline. DNA for the CDR3: TGTGCCAGCAGTTACTCGTACGAGAGAACAGTTCAAGAGACCCAGTACTTC. This gives the protein CASSYSYERTVQETQYF.

V and J are TRBV20-1 and TRBJ2-5, with TRBD1 as a possible D gene (6 bases). V lost 3 bases to trimming and J lost 1 base, with 15 bases between them. The CDR3 contains 15 residues. Germline V gene data show CDR1 as DFQATT and CDR2 as SNEGSKA (reference sequence). The CDR3 region is CSASTVMDSQETQYF. CDR3 DNA sequence: TGCAGTGCTAGTACCGTTATGGACAGCCAAGAGACCCAGTACTTC.

CDR3 in amino acids: CSATGLGIVVRDIQYF. CDR3 coding DNA: TGCAGTGCTACAGGACTAGGTATTGTTGTTCGTGACATTCAGTACTTC. The chain recombines TRBV20-1 with TRBJ2-4, with 7 bases matching TRBD2. Germline V gives CDR1 DFQATT, CDR2 SNEGSKA (reference sequence). The CDR3 has 16 amino acids. J gave up 8 bases and V 4 bases, and 17 bases lay outside the gene matches.

The V call is TRBV2, the J call TRBJ2-7, with D possibly matching TRBD1 (6 bases). CDR1 is SNHLY and CDR2 is FYNNEI in the germline V gene. V was clipped by 1 base and J by 6 bases, with 10 bases between them. The CDR3 has 13 residues. The CDR3 spells CASSEVLGAEQYF. For the CDR3, the DNA is TGTGCCAGCAGTGAAGTGTTGGGGGCCGAGCAGTACTTC. Looking up the rest from reference TRBV2 and TRBJ2-7 gives the full variable domain: EPEVTQTPSHQVTQMGQEVILRCVPISNHLYFYWYRQILGQKVEFLVSFYNNEISEKSEIFDDQFSVERPDGSNFTLKIRSTKLEDSAMYFCASSEVLGAEQYFGPGTRLTVT.

The chain couples TRBV12-3 or TRBV12-4 to TRBJ2-3; D is undetermined. V was pared by 2 bases and J by 4 bases, with 10 bases between. The CDR3 totals 14 residues. The chain's CDR3 is CASSLTINPDTQYF. CDR3 sequence (DNA): TGTGCCAGCAGTTTAACTATAAACCCAGATACGCAGTATTTT.

There are a few counts of this clonotype. The chain uses TRBV15 and TRBJ2-7, with 9 nucleotides matching TRBD2. The CDR3 length is 16 residues. With V trimmed by 0 bases and J by 4 bases, 7 bases remained unmatched. The germline gives CDR1 LNHNV, CDR2 YYDKDF (reference sequence). This CDR3 reads CATSRDRASGAYEQYF. The CDR3, as DNA: TGTGCCACCAGCAGAGATAGGGCTAGCGGGGCATACGAGCAGTACTTC.